This T cell receptor (beta chain) stems from a study of brain metastases from non-small cell lung cancer (dated by TCRdb to between 2018 and 2021). Looking at the study overall: In non-small-cell lung cancer patients, the researchers characterized the immune microenvironment of brain metastases and primary tumors that had been resected as matched pairs.

A note on this clone: What antigen it recognizes has not been identified. Germline and junction disagree at one end, which may indicate a read error.

A cohort of 35 to 45 patients with surgically resected non-small-cell lung cancer, for whom both primary tumor and brain metastasis specimens were available, was included. CDR1 is given as SGHNT and CDR2 as YENEEA, both from the germline V gene. The CDR3 holds 12 amino acids from the cysteine to the phenylalanine. Only CDR3 DNA is held: 36 bases, read in frame from base 1. Preparation of the library involved the immunoSEQ multiplex PCR assay. Alongside a 770-gene immune expression panel, the team sequenced the T-cell receptor beta chain repertoire. TCRdb carries this immuneACCESS record with in-frame sequences only. Its versions omit some clonotypes, under half of them owing to an unresolved V gene in the studies checked, with the rest unexplained. The sample table holds 1,500 to 2,000 clones, of which about 87% were seen once. Roughly 5% of the sample is in the top ten clones.

The material sequenced was tumor-adjacent normal tissue. The receptor comes from a donor aged 40 or older with non-small cell lung cancer. The sequence links TRBV11-3 to TRBJ2-7, with the D segment identity uncertain. The DNA sequence is given as TGTGCCAGCGGCTCGTCCCGCTACGAGCAATACTTC. Translated, it reads CASGSSRYEQYF.